This T cell receptor beta chain was sequenced during a study of T cell responses to AZD1222 COVID-19 vaccine. Regarding the study as a whole: Baseline seropositives among AZD1222 recipients totaled only 6 or 7. Compared with day 0, the breadth and depth of the Spike-specific TCR repertoire rose significantly after two doses of AZD1222. Possibly, clonal diversity was underestimated; donors were largely white British and included more females. Regions left unmutated in variants are reportedly the target of nearly half of spike-specific TCRs.

Profiled with immunoSEQ multiplex PCR; TCRdb holds only in-frame clones, not every one. The data show approximately 82,000 clones, with 85% to 95% seen just once and about 5.2% held by the top ten. CDR3 length: 12 residues. Germline loops: CDR1 MDHEN, CDR2 SYDVKM. A remark on this clone: Its cognate antigen is unknown. The junction shows a germline mismatch at one end, possibly a read error.

The sequence was obtained from an adult in good health. The gene calls are TRBV28 and TRBJ1-1; D uncertain. Sequenced material: peripheral blood, taken on day 0 of AZD1222 vaccination. The DNA for the CDR3 is TGTGCCAGCAGTTTGGCCGGGAGTGAAACTTTCTTT. Protein product: CASSLAGSETFF.